The source of this T cell receptor (beta chain) is a study of cytomegalovirus exposure and HLA in healthy donors. Study-level results: Some TCR beta chains (approximately 180 of them) were listed as cytomegalovirus-associated. According to a subsequent analysis, TCR clusters identified in the first cohort showed a tendency to co-occur across the 100 to 150 validation repertoires. The study found most TCR sequences rare, yet found some public TCRs in many donors.

This table comes from immunoSEQ multiplex PCR, and its TCRdb copy is limited to in-frame clones, with some not included. The data show about 270,000 clones, just over 85% seen once. While the first cohort had around 700 subjects, the donors belonged to the separate validation cohort of roughly 120 subjects. Looked up from germline, CDR1 is LNHDA and CDR2 is SQIVND (reference sequence). J was trimmed by 6 bases and V by 3 bases; bases with no gene match: 8. CDR3 length: 16 residues. On this clone: The target antigen is unknown.

The receptor was isolated from a woman in her late teens or twenties in good health and CMV-seronegative. Sequenced material: PBMCs. V gene TRBV19 combines with J gene TRBJ2-7, with 13 bases matching TRBD2. CDR3 sequence: CASSISGLAGASEQYF. The CDR3 bases are TGTGCCAGTAGTATCTCCGGACTAGCGGGAGCTAGCGAGCAGTACTTC.